These 16 T cell receptor beta chains were sequenced from one sample in a study of blood T cells in healthy people across ages. The use of a sample-barcoded 5' primer and a J-beta primer mix characterized a second PCR of 7 to 11 cycles. TCRdb used MiXCR to reprocess the 5' RACE reads, holding one entry per CDR3 protein. The profile shows about 1,500,000 distinct CDR3 sequences, around 39% of them singletons. The sample taken for sequencing was blood. These receptor sequences come from a woman aged 18-29 years in good health.

DNA for the CDR3: TGTGCCAGCAGCGTAGTTGGAGGGGGAGGCTATGGCTACACCTTC. This gives the protein CASSVVGGGGYGYTF. The chain employs TRBV9 and TRBJ1-2; possibly TRBD1 for D (6 bases). The CDR3 covers 15 residues. The V end was cut by 0 bases, the J end by 4 bases, with 13 bases between. Germline V gene lookup returns CDR1 SGDLS and CDR2 YYNGEE.

As to this clonotype: Germline and junction disagree at one end, which may indicate a read error. CDR3 coding DNA: TGTGCTAGCAGCTTAGATGTAGACAGGGCCTACGAGCAGTACTTC. Protein: CASSLDVDRAYEQYF. The V call is TRBV7-7, the J call TRBJ2-7, with 7 bases aligning to TRBD1. The CDR3 has 15 residues. In germline, CDR1 is SSHAT, CDR2 FNYEAQ (reference sequence).

The gene calls are TRBV2 and TRBJ2-1, with 10 bases lining up with TRBD2. The CDR3 contains 14 residues. Germline-derived CDR1 and CDR2 are SNHLY and FYNNEI. The V gene end was trimmed by 5 bases and the J gene end by 5 bases; junction bases not matched to a gene: 3. CDR3 DNA: TGTGCCAGCAGTATGAGCGGGAGGGACAATGAGCAGTTCTTC. Translation: CASSMSGRDNEQFF.

This clonotype was counted a few times. The chain carries TRBV5-5 and TRBJ2-7, with 8 bases identical to TRBD1. The CDR3 extends over 13 amino acids. Germline CDR1 is SGHKS and CDR2 is YYEKEE (reference sequence). Unmatched junction bases numbered 3, after V lost 4 bases and J lost 3 bases. CDR3 protein: CASSTTGDYEQYF. In DNA form, the CDR3 reads TGTGCCAGCAGCACGACAGGGGACTACGAGCAGTACTTC.

The chain employs TRBV7-2 and TRBJ2-1, with a possible D match to TRBD2 (6 bases). The closer fit of TRBJ2-7 to the DNA end suggests the J call may be wrong. The CDR3 has 15 residues. The V gene's germline CDR1 is SGHTA and CDR2 FQGNSA. CDR3 nucleotides: TGTGCCAGCTCGGGGTTAGCGGCTATTTACAATGAGCAGTACTTC. Amino acid sequence: CASSGLAAIYNEQYF.

The V gene is TRBV10-1, the J gene TRBJ2-5; TRBD1 might be the D (6 bases). The J call is in doubt because the DNA end fits TRBJ2-7 better. CDR1 is WNHNN and CDR2 is SYGVQD in the germline V gene (reference sequence). The CDR3 is made up of 17 amino acids. DNA of the CDR3: TGCGCCAGCAGTGAGTTTTCCTCCAGGACAGTAATCGACGAGCAGTACTTC. It encodes CASSEFSSRTVIDEQYF.

This clonotype was seen a handful of times. The chain links TRBV4-1 to TRBJ2-1; 8 bases are a match to TRBD2. The CDR3 is 15 amino acids. CDR1 is MGHRA, CDR2 YSYEKL, per germline. V gave up 0 bases and J gave up 3 bases; unmatched junction bases: 1. The CDR3 nucleotides read TGCGCCAGCAGCCAAGAGCGGGGGGACTACAATGAGCAGTTCTTC. Its translation: CASSQERGDYNEQFF.

The chain joins TRBV28 to TRBJ1-1; 8 positions match TRBD1. Trimming removed 11 bases from V and 0 bases from J; junction bases left unmatched: 5. Germline V CDR1 and CDR2: MDHEN, SYDVKM. CDR3 length: 13 residues. The DNA of the CDR3 is TGTGCCGCAGGGGGCCAGCTGAACACTGAAGCTTTCTTT. This gives the protein CAAGGQLNTEAFF.

This clonotype was observed a few times. The V call is TRBV6-1, the J call TRBJ2-7; 9 bases agree with TRBD2. Germline V lookup: CDR1 MNHNS, CDR2 SASEGT. J was trimmed by 3 bases and V by 5 bases; bases with no gene match: 8. This CDR3 contains 15 residues. CDR3 DNA: TGTGCCAGCAGTTTGCTGACTAGCGGAGTCTACGAGCAGTACTTC. It yields the protein CASSLLTSGVYEQYF.

V usage is TRBV5-1 and J usage is TRBJ2-3, with D unresolved. Trimming removed 4 bases from V and 3 bases from J, with 9 bases in between. The CDR3 has 13 amino acids. Germline-derived CDR1 and CDR2 are SGHRS and YFSETQ. The DNA for the CDR3 is TGCGCCAGCAGCCGAAGCCCTACAGATACGCAGTATTTT. Translating gives CASSRSPTDTQYF.

The genes are TRBV29-1 and TRBJ2-5, with D perhaps matching TRBD2 (6 bases). The CDR3 runs 12 residues. The V gene's germline CDR1 is SQVTM and CDR2 ANQGSEA. V was clipped by 7 bases and J by 7 bases, with 16 bases between them. CDR3 residues: CSARDGLRTQYF. CDR3 DNA sequence: TGCAGCGCCCGGGACGGACTACGGACCCAGTACTTC.

As for this clonotype: With a much larger clone just one base away, this may be a read error. The chain combines TRBV5-1 with TRBJ1-5, with 7 positions matching TRBD1. This CDR3 is 14 amino acids long. Per the germline V gene, CDR1 is SGHRS and CDR2 is YFSETQ. Trimming took 7 bases from V and 3 from J; bases not matched to a gene: 7. The CDR3 region is CASGTTGPNQPQHF. In nucleotides, the CDR3 is TGCGCCAGCGGCACGACAGGGCCCAATCAGCCCCAGCATTTT.

This clonotype was counted between two and nine times. This chain links TRBV4-1 with TRBJ2-1; maybe TRBD2 (5 bases). The V gene lost 0 bases and the J gene lost 0 bases, with 12 bases spanning the gap. Germline CDR1 is MGHRA and CDR2 is YSYEKL. This CDR3 has 17 residues. In DNA, the CDR3 is TGCGCCAGCAGCCAAGATGGGTCGGGGAGCTCCTACAATGAGCAGTTCTTC. Translating it yields CASSQDGSGSSYNEQFF.

As regards this clonotype: One end of the junction varies from germline; a read error may be responsible. The chain employs TRBV20-1 and TRBJ2-1, with a weak D call TRBD2 (5 bases). Germline V gene lookup returns CDR1 DFQATT and CDR2 SNEGSKA (reference sequence). CDR3 length: 16 amino acids. CDR3 sequence reads: CSARDPLAGGYKEQFF. In nucleotides, the CDR3 is TGCAGTGCTAGAGACCCACTGGCGGGCGGATACAAGGAGCAGTTCTTC.

This clonotype was counted between two and nine times. The chain couples TRBV28 to TRBJ2-3; a weak D match, TRBD1 (6 bases). There are 15 residues in the CDR3. V was pared by 5 bases and J by 0 bases, with 12 bases between. The V gene's germline CDR1 is MDHEN and CDR2 SYDVKM. The CDR3 DNA sequence: TGTGCCAGCAGTCGGACAGTCTCTAGCACAGATACGCAGTATTTT. Translated: CASSRTVSSTDTQYF. Combining the CDR3 with reference TRBV28 and TRBJ2-3 gives the whole variable domain DVKVTQSSRYLVKRTGEKVFLECVQDMDHENMFWYRQDPGLGLRLIYFSYDVKMKEKGDIPEGYSVSREKKERFSLILESASTNQTSMYLCASSRTVSSTDTQYFGPGTRLTVL.

This clonotype was seen at least ten times. The chain links TRBV29-1 to TRBJ1-4, with a weak D call TRBD1 (5 bases). CDR3 length: 12 amino acids. Germline CDR1 and CDR2: SQVTM and ANQGSEA. The V and J ends lost 7 bases and 4 bases respectively, with 10 bases between them. The CDR3 nucleotides read TGCAGCGCGGGGCAGTTTAATGAAAAACTGTTTTTT. Translated: CSAGQFNEKLFF.